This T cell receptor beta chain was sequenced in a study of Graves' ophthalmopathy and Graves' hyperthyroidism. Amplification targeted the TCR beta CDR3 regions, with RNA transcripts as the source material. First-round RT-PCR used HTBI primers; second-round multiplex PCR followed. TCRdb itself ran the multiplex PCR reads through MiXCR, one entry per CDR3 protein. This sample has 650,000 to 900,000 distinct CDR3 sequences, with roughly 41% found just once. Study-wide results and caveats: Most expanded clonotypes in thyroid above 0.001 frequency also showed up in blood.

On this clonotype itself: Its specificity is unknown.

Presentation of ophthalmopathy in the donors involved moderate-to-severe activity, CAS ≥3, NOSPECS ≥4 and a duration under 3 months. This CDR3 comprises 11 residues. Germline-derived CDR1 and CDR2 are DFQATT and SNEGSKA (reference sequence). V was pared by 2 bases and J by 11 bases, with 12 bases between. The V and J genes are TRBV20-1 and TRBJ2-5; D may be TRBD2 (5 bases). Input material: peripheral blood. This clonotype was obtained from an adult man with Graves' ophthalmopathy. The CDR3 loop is CSARKGDTQYF. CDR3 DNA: TGCAGTGCTAGAAAGGGAGATACGCAGTACTTC.